These 13 T cell receptor beta chains came from one sample sequenced in a study of blood T cell repertoires in COVID-19. The method was immunoSEQ multiplex PCR; TCRdb's version includes in-frame clones alone and lacks a portion of them. Among 200,000 to 250,000 clones, around four fifths were seen once, and the ten largest hold 15% to 20%. Source material: peripheral blood. The receptors derive from a man aged 25 to 40 with active or convalescent COVID-19.

CDR3 DNA sequence: TGTGCCAGCTCACCCTCCCAGGGTCGAGCCGGGGAGCTGTTTTTT. It encodes CASSPSQGRAGELFF. The J gene is TRBJ2-2, the V gene TRBV18; weak D call: TRBD1 (5 bases). This CDR3 region has 15 residues. V was cut by 3 bases and J by 6 bases, with 14 bases left in between. The V gene's germline CDR1 is KGHSH and CDR2 LQKENI.

This rearrangement joins TRBV28 to TRBJ1-5; D gene uncertain. Germline values: CDR1 MDHEN, CDR2 SYDVKM. Trimming stripped 2 bases from V and 1 base from J, with 12 bases between. This CDR3 contains 16 residues. The CDR3 loop is CASSLIGERSNQPQHF. The CDR3, as DNA: TGTGCCAGCAGTTTAATCGGGGAGCGCAGCAATCAGCCCCAGCATTTT.

This chain links TRBV10-1 with TRBJ2-1; perhaps TRBD1 as D (6 bases). Germline V gives CDR1 WNHNN, CDR2 SYGVQD (reference sequence). V dropped 6 bases and J dropped 11 bases, with 14 bases sitting between them. CDR3 length equals 12 residues. CDR3: CASSSDSKQQFF. CDR3 bases: TGCGCCAGCAGCTCGGACAGTAAGCAGCAGTTCTTC.

This chain uses TRBV10-3 with TRBJ1-2; weak D call: TRBD1 (5 bases). Germline V lookup: CDR1 ENHRY, CDR2 SYGVKD. The CDR3 is 15 amino acids. V gave up 6 bases and J gave up 4 bases, with 18 bases separating them. The CDR3 loop reads CAISTQGTGGYGYTF. CDR3 sequence (DNA): TGTGCCATCAGCACCCAGGGAACCGGCGGCTATGGCTACACCTTC.

The chain recombines TRBV30 with TRBJ1-2; TRBD1 matches at 7 bases. The CDR3 has 14 residues. J gave up 6 bases and V 2 bases, and 9 bases lay outside the gene matches. The germline V gene has CDR1 GTSNPN and CDR2 SVGIG (reference sequence). CDR3 loop: CAWSYRGRTNGYTF. The CDR3 DNA follows: TGTGCCTGGAGTTACAGGGGTCGAACTAATGGCTACACCTTC.

The chain carries TRBV28 and TRBJ1-5, with TRBD1 matching over 10 bases. The germline V gene has CDR1 MDHEN and CDR2 SYDVKM. Trimming removed 7 bases from V and 7 bases from J; junction bases left unmatched: 10. The CDR3 has 15 amino acids. CDR3 DNA sequence: TGTGCCAGCACCCTCGGACAGGGGGTAGGACAGCCCCAGCATTTT. This encodes CASTLGQGVGQPQHF.

The chain carries TRBV9 and TRBJ1-1; D not resolved. Between the trimmed V and J ends, which lost 3 bases and 4 bases, there was a span of 10 bases. Germline V CDR1 and CDR2: SGDLS, YYNGEE. The CDR3 covers 13 residues. The DNA of the CDR3 is TGTGCCAGCAGCGCTCACACGTTCACTGAAGCTTTCTTT. It is translated as CASSAHTFTEAFF.

V and J are TRBV7-6 and TRBJ2-5; 8 bases agree with TRBD1. Germline CDR1 reads SGHVS; CDR2 reads FNYEAQ. Germline trimming cut 5 bases from V and 3 bases from J; bases unmatched to any gene: 11. The CDR3 runs 16 residues. The DNA for the CDR3 is TGTGCCAGCAGCCCAAGGGCACAGGGGGGAAAAGAGACCCAGTACTTC. Its translation: CASSPRAQGGKETQYF.

J is TRBJ2-3 and V is TRBV29-1; 7 bases match TRBD2. There are 11 residues in the CDR3. V dropped 3 bases and J dropped 13; count of bases not matched to a gene: 7. Germline CDR1 is SQVTM and CDR2 is ANQGSEA. The CDR3 coding sequence is TGCAGCGTTGATAAAGGCGGGAGCAAGTATTTT. This encodes CSVDKGGSKYF.

This clone was counted at least ten times. This sequence joins TRBV4-1 and TRBJ2-3; TRBD1 aligns across 10 bases. Germline V gene data show CDR1 as MGHRA and CDR2 as YSYEKL. V gave up 2 bases and J gave up 5 bases; unmatched junction bases: 4. The CDR3 contains 15 residues. The CDR3 spells CASSQMGQGRDTQYF. The CDR3 DNA follows: TGCGCCAGCAGCCAAATGGGACAGGGGAGAGATACGCAGTATTTT.

This sequence joins TRBV28 and TRBJ2-7, with a weak D call TRBD2 (5 bases). V lost 5 bases to trimming and J lost 5 bases, with 13 bases between them. From germline, CDR1 is MDHEN and CDR2 SYDVKM. This CDR3 spans 13 amino acids. The CDR3 here is CASSRRPGNEQYF. The CDR3 coding sequence is TGTGCCAGCAGTCGCCGGCCGGGAAACGAGCAGTACTTC.

The chain links TRBV6-2 or TRBV6-3 to TRBJ2-7; D unclear. The CDR3 runs to 13 residues. Germline values: CDR1 MNHEY, CDR2 SVGEGT. V lost 6 bases to trimming and J lost 0 bases, with 9 bases between them. For the CDR3, the DNA is TGTGCCAGCAGCCCAGCCCCCTCCTACGAGCAGTACTTC. Translating it yields CASSPAPSYEQYF.

The chain joins TRBV7-2 to TRBJ2-1, with 9 bases aligning to TRBD1. V shed 4 bases, J shed 0 bases, and the junction held 4 bases outside the gene matches. The CDR3 runs 16 residues. Germline V gene sequence: CDR1 SGHTA, CDR2 FQGNSA. The CDR3, as DNA: TGTGCCAGCAGCTGGGGGACAGGGAGCTCCTACAATGAGCAGTTCTTC. Translated: CASSWGTGSSYNEQFF.